The clone carrying this TCR beta chain was counted many times. Its antigen is undetermined. TCRdb re-derived calls from the 5' RACE reads in MiXCR, one entry per CDR3 protein. The profile shows 39,000 or so distinct CDR3 sequences, 4% to 5.5% of them singletons. The sample comes from a study of neurological immune-mediated disorders. Whole-study results and caveats: Subjects shared no identical expanded-clone CDR3 amino acid sequences, suggesting private TCR-beta repertoires in all groups.

This CDR3 is built from 12 residues. Germline CDR1 is SGHRS and CDR2 is YFSETQ. V dropped 2 bases and J dropped 6; count of bases not matched to a gene: 1. This chain joins TRBV5-1 and TRBJ1-2; TRBD1 matches at 7 bases. Sequencing was done on a sample of CD4+ T cells from blood. The receptor was isolated from a man aged 18-30 years in good health. CDR3 region: CASSFDRDGYTF. The CDR3 nucleotides read TGCGCCAGCAGCTTCGACAGGGATGGCTACACCTTC.